This record covers a single T cell receptor (beta chain). Its antigen is not identified. The sample belongs to a study of cytomegalovirus exposure and HLA in healthy donors. Notes on the study in general: It is likely that the observed cluster of highly shared sequence variants was a sequencing artifact. Reports indicate that TCR beta sequences accurately predicted the HLA-A and HLA-B alleles of most subjects.

Primers included in the PCR were 60 Vbeta and 13 Jbeta primers. Only in-frame clones appear in the TCRdb table, and some are missing; sequencing was by immunoSEQ multiplex PCR. There are more than 95,000 clones in the sample; roughly 85% occur only once, and 5.8% lies in the top ten. This CDR3 region has 16 residues. CDR1 KGHSH and CDR2 LQKENI come from the germline V gene. J lost 2 bases, V lost 5 bases, and 11 bases had no gene match. Sequences were obtained from PBMCs. The TCR was taken from a man aged 55 to 70 in good health and CMV-seropositive. The chain joins TRBV18 to TRBJ2-7, with 8 bases lining up with TRBD2. The CDR3 reads CASSTRSGGGTYEQYF. The CDR3 DNA is TGTGCCAGCTCAACCAGAAGCGGGGGAGGAACCTACGAGCAGTACTTC.